The text below deals with one T cell receptor beta chain. What it recognizes is unknown. This sample is part of a study of CD8+ T cells in alopecia areata. Overall study context: Percentage of affected scalp area was the basis on which treated patients' severity was scored.

Sequencing templates came from extracted RNA that was reverse transcribed into cDNA. Using immunoSEQ multiplex PCR, the repertoire was profiled, and TCRdb retains in-frame clones only, with some absent. The data show around 200,000 clones, about 60% seen once. Germline V CDR1 and CDR2: SGHDT, YYEEEE. V lost 4 bases to trimming and J lost 6 bases; unmatched junction nucleotides: 9. The CDR3 consists of 15 residues. Regarding the study as a whole: Tofacitinib significantly reduced both scalp clonality and expanded CD8+ clones among the top 100.

Treatment described: oral pan-JAK inhibitor, 5-10 mg twice daily. The investigators collected lesional scalp punch biopsies and peripheral blood from alopecia areata patients. PBMCs provided sorted CD4+ and CD8+ T cells. The sequencing here drew on CD8+ T cells sorted from blood, taken at week 24, from a patient treated with tofacitinib. The chain employs TRBV5-6 and TRBJ2-1; 8 bases match TRBD2. The clonotype comes from a human donor with alopecia areata. CDR3 in DNA: TGTGCCAGCAGCCCCCTGGGCGGGGGGTCCAATGAGCAGTTCTTC. It codes for CASSPLGGGSNEQFF.